This TCR beta chain was identified during a study of molecular identifiers for immune sequencing clone quantification. One entry per CDR3 protein, called by TCRdb with MiXCR from the PCR reads. The table has 85,000 to 90,000 distinct CDR3 sequences, around 25% seen once. This clonotype has only a few counts. Trimming at V came to 4 bases and at J to 2 bases, leaving 5 bases not matched to a gene. This CDR3 comprises 14 residues. From germline, CDR1 is SGDLS and CDR2 YYNGEE. The sequenced sample consisted of naive CD8+ T cells from blood, with Jurkat cell RNA spiked in. Sample subset: FACS-sorted CD8+CD4-CCR7+CD45RA+ naive T cells. This clonotype originated in a human donor in good health. Some libraries in this study had Jurkat cell RNA spiked in. The genes are TRBV9 and TRBJ2-5; 7 bases agree with TRBD1. CDR3 residues: CASSRTGSQETQYF. CDR3 DNA: TGTGCCAGCAGCCGGACAGGCTCACAAGAGACCCAGTACTTC. Together with reference TRBV9 and TRBJ2-5, the CDR3 gives the full variable domain: DSGVTQTPKHLITATGQRVTLRCSPRSGDLSVYWYQQSLDQGLQFLIQYYNGEERAKGNILERFSAQQFPDLHSELNLSSLELGDSALYFCASSRTGSQETQYFGPGTRLLVL.